Below are 3 T cell receptor beta chains sequenced from a single sample in a study of Ad26.COV2.S vaccination and SARS-CoV-2 variants. The table came from immunoSEQ multiplex PCR; TCRdb's copy has only in-frame clones and leaves some out. The sample consists of hundreds of thousands of clones, about 87% of them appearing once. Noted treatment: over 15 received Ad26.COV2.S at low or high dose, single or two shots; five or six received placebo; per-sample allocation not given. Collection of the samples took place on day 63 after the first injection of vaccine or placebo. The specimen comprised peripheral blood, sampled in a trial of Ad26.COV2.S vaccine versus placebo. These receptors were collected from a person between 18 and 59 years old who received the Ad26.COV2.S COVID-19 vaccine or a placebo.

This chain joins TRBV5-1 and TRBJ1-1; 8 bases line up with TRBD1. Germline-derived CDR1 and CDR2 are SGHRS and YFSETQ. Germline trimming cut 3 bases from V and 3 bases from J; bases unmatched to any gene: 4. There are 14 residues in the CDR3. This CDR3 reads CASSYRGWDTEAFF. The CDR3 bases are TGCGCCAGCAGCTACAGGGGGTGGGACACTGAAGCTTTCTTT.

The V and J genes are TRBV2 and TRBJ1-5, with D hard to call. Germline CDR1 SNHLY, CDR2 FYNNEI. The CDR3 has 15 amino acids. The germline V and J ends were trimmed by 3 bases and 1 base, with 10 bases remaining between them. DNA for the CDR3: TGTGCCAGCAGTGACCTGGGCCCAAGCAATCAGCCCCAGCATTTT. Translated: CASSDLGPSNQPQHF.

This clone was seen only once. This sequence joins TRBV7-8 and TRBJ2-2; no clear D. Per the germline V gene, CDR1 is SGHVS and CDR2 is FQNEAQ. The CDR3 has 14 residues. Trimming cost V 1 base and J 2 bases, with 5 bases left between them. The CDR3 sequence is CASSLVSNTGELFF. The CDR3 DNA follows: TGTGCCAGCAGCTTAGTATCCAACACCGGGGAGCTGTTTTTT.